These 27 T cell receptor beta chains were sequenced from one sample in a study of blood T cells in healthy people across ages. With a J-beta primer mix and a sample-barcoded 5' primer, a second PCR ran about 6 to 11 cycles. TCRdb used MiXCR to reprocess the 5' RACE reads, holding one entry per CDR3 protein. Found here are 630,000 or so distinct CDR3 sequences, about 32% of them singletons; the top ten hold approximately 15%. Input material: blood. All receptors derive from a woman older than 75 in good health.

This clonotype has a count of ten or more. This chain links TRBV20-1 with TRBJ2-7; TRBD1 agrees at 8 bases. Germline V gives CDR1 DFQATT, CDR2 SNEGSKA (reference sequence). V shed 5 bases and J 1 base; nucleotides not matched to a gene: 13. The CDR3 contains 16 residues. The CDR3 sequence: CSARPGQVPLSYEQYF. In DNA form, the CDR3 reads TGCAGTGCTCGACCGGGACAGGTCCCCTTATCCTACGAGCAGTACTTC.

This clonotype was observed many times. The chain uses TRBV20-1 and TRBJ2-5, with 12 bases lining up with TRBD2. J was trimmed by 1 base and V by 1 base; bases with no gene match: 4. CDR3 size: 16 residues. Germline-derived CDR1 and CDR2 are DFQATT and SNEGSKA (reference sequence). In DNA, the CDR3 is TGCAGTGCTAGAGCCTCTAGCGGGGGGGCCCAAGAGACCCAGTACTTC. This codes for CSARASSGGAQETQYF.

In its sample, this clonotype was seen many times. CDR3 DNA sequence: TGCGCCAGCAGCTTGGAATCGGGTACCGCCTACAATGAGCAGTTCTTC. Translation: CASSLESGTAYNEQFF. The chain recombines TRBV5-1 with TRBJ2-1, with no clear D. The CDR3 extends over 16 amino acids. In germline, CDR1 is SGHRS, CDR2 YFSETQ. V lost 0 bases and J lost 2, with 12 bases in between.

This clonotype came up many times. The chain has TRBV12-3 or TRBV12-4 and TRBJ2-1, with 9 bases aligning to TRBD2. This CDR3 is 16 amino acids long. V lost 5 bases and J lost 1; bases outside the gene matches: 6. This chain's CDR3 is CASSVGRGGSYNEQFF. CDR3 DNA sequence: TGTGCCAGCAGTGTAGGGCGGGGGGGTTCCTACAATGAGCAGTTCTTC.

In regard to this clonotype: A read error is possible here, since a much larger clone lies one base away. The chain combines TRBV20-1 with TRBJ2-5; the match to TRBD2 covers 13 bases. The CDR3 has 16 residues. V lost 6 bases and J lost 1; bases outside the gene matches: 8. Germline V gene sequence: CDR1 DFQATT, CDR2 SNEGSKA (reference sequence). The chain's CDR3 is CSAEPGTSGAQETQYF. The CDR3 DNA is TGCAGTGCCGAACCCGGGACTAGCGGGGCCCAAGAGACCCAGTACTTC.

Concerning this clonotype: This may stem from a read error, because a much larger clone lies one nucleotide away. The chain is built from TRBV19 and TRBJ2-5; possible D gene TRBD2, 6 bases. CDR3 length: 13 amino acids. Germline V gives CDR1 LNHDA, CDR2 SQIVND (reference sequence). Trimming stripped 10 bases from V and 11 bases from J, with 23 bases between. The CDR3 DNA reads as TGTGCCACAAGGAGGGGCGCGGTCGATGAGCAGTACTTC. It is translated as CATRRGAVDEQYF.

Turning to this clonotype: The junction departs from germline at one end; a sequencing error may be responsible. The V gene is TRBV6-2 or TRBV6-3, the J gene TRBJ1-1; unclear D gene. Germline lookup yields CDR1 MNHEY and CDR2 SVGEGT. The CDR3 length is 12 residues. CDR3 amino acids: CATSTVNIEAFF. For the CDR3, the DNA is TGTGCCACCAGTACAGTGAACATTGAAGCTTTCTTT.

In this sample, this clonotype turned up once. This sequence may be a read error, since a much larger clone differs from it by one base. The chain combines TRBV6-2 or TRBV6-3 with TRBJ1-2, with D uncertain. V was pared by 6 bases and J by 4 bases, with 15 bases between. The CDR3 is 14 residues long. Germline CDR1 MNHEY, CDR2 SVGEGT. The CDR3 region is CASSPVRNSYGYTF. As DNA, the CDR3 is TGTGCCAGCAGCCCGGTCAGGAACAGCTATGGCTACACCTTC.

This sequence joins TRBV5-1 and TRBJ1-1; TRBD1 is a possible D gene (6 bases). Trimming took 6 bases from V and 4 from J, leaving 16 bases between them. Germline values: CDR1 SGHRS, CDR2 YFSETQ. CDR3 size: 14 residues. CDR3 region: CASTRRGGSTEAFF. In DNA, the CDR3 is TGCGCCAGCACTCGCCGAGGGGGAAGCACTGAAGCTTTCTTT.

This clonotype appeared many times. The V gene is TRBV12-3 or TRBV12-4, the J gene TRBJ1-6; 7 bases align to TRBD1. The J segment lost 10 bases and the V segment lost 3 bases, leaving 6 bases of the junction unmatched. CDR3 size: 14 residues. CDR3: CASSLRTGSSPLHF. The CDR3, as DNA: TGTGCCAGCAGTTTGAGGACAGGTTCCTCACCCCTCCACTTT.

This clonotype was observed a handful of times. The J gene is TRBJ2-1, the V gene TRBV9, with a tentative D call TRBD2 (5 bases). Germline-derived CDR1 and CDR2 are SGDLS and YYNGEE. The CDR3 length is 17 residues. Deletions cut 0 bases from V and 2 bases from J, with 15 bases between. The CDR3 spells CASSVDSTISAYNEQFF. CDR3 bases: TGTGCCAGCAGCGTAGACTCGACCATTAGCGCCTACAATGAGCAGTTCTTC.

This clonotype occurred many times. This chain joins TRBV12-3 or TRBV12-4 and TRBJ2-3; TRBD1 might be the D (6 bases). Trimming stripped 3 bases from V and 4 bases from J, with 14 bases between. The CDR3 contains 15 residues. CDR3 sequence reads: CASSFPTGNSDTQYF. The CDR3 DNA sequence: TGTGCCAGCAGTTTCCCGACAGGAAACTCAGATACGCAGTATTTT.

Remarks on this clonotype: The conserved closing phenylalanine or tryptophan is absent in this CDR3, likely reflecting a read error. The chain couples TRBV11-2 to TRBJ2-1; the D is unclear. Germline V gives CDR1 SGHAT, CDR2 FQNNGV. Trimming pared 2 bases from V and 10 bases from J, leaving 18 bases between. This CDR3 has 15 amino acids. The CDR3 loop is CASSLIAGRQYEQFL. The CDR3, as DNA: TGTGCCAGCAGCTTAATTGCCGGACGGCAGTACGAGCAGTTCCTC.

This clonotype was seen a handful of times. The chain employs TRBV28 and TRBJ2-4, with 8 bases identical to TRBD2. V shed 7 bases and J 3 bases; nucleotides not matched to a gene: 14. Germline V gene sequence: CDR1 MDHEN, CDR2 SYDVKM. The length of the CDR3 is 17 residues. Here the CDR3 DNA reads TGTGCCAGCACCCCGGCGGTAGCGGGGAAGGGCAAAAACATTCAGTACTTC. It yields the protein CASTPAVAGKGKNIQYF.

This clonotype was detected only once. This chain uses TRBV6-1 with TRBJ2-3; no firm D call. Deletions cut 1 base from V and 0 bases from J, with 11 bases between. From germline, CDR1 is MNHNS and CDR2 SASEGT. The CDR3 length is 16 residues. CDR3 region: CASSEGRLFSTDTQYF. CDR3 nucleotides: TGTGCCAGCAGTGAAGGGAGACTGTTTAGCACAGATACGCAGTATTTT.

A remark on this clonotype: A read error may explain this, as a much larger clone is one base away. CDR3 region: CAWSLRGGEQFF. CDR3 nucleotides: TGTGCCTGGAGTCTTCGGGGCGGTGAGCAGTTCTTC. V usage is TRBV30 and J usage is TRBJ2-1; D may correspond to TRBD1 or TRBD2 (5 bases each). CDR3 length: 12 amino acids. The germline V and J ends were trimmed by 2 bases and 9 bases, with 11 bases remaining between them. Germline CDR1 and CDR2: GTSNPN and SVGIG (reference sequence). The whole variable domain, remainder taken from reference TRBV30 and TRBJ2-1, is SQTIHQWPATLVQPVGSPLSLECTVEGTSNPNLYWYRQAAGRGLQLLFYSVGIGQISSEVPQNLSASRPQDRQFILSSKKLLLSDSGFYLCAWSLRGGEQFFGPGTRLTVL.

This clonotype was seen a few times. CDR3 region: CASSSSTGPTEAFF. For the CDR3, the DNA is TGTGCCAGCAGCTCTTCGACAGGTCCCACTGAAGCTTTCTTT. The chain links TRBV7-9 to TRBJ1-1; a weak D match, TRBD1 (6 bases). Trimming left V 4 bases short and J 4 bases short, with 13 bases between. This CDR3 is built from 14 residues. CDR1 is SEHNR, CDR2 FQNEAQ, per germline (reference sequence).

The CDR3 is CASSLPPVQTQYF. In DNA, the CDR3 is TGTGCCAGCAGCTTACCTCCCGTCCAGACCCAGTACTTC. The chain links TRBV7-2 to TRBJ2-5; D uncertain. CDR1 and CDR2 (germline): SGHTA, FQGNSA. Between the trimmed V and J ends, which lost 2 bases and 6 bases, there was a span of 10 bases. CDR3 size: 13 residues.

There are a few counts of this clonotype. The chain combines TRBV6-1 with TRBJ1-5, with TRBD1 matching 7 bases. Germline CDR1 and CDR2: MNHNS and SASEGT. This CDR3 is built from 16 residues. After removal of 4 bases from V and 5 bases from J, the junction contained 11 bases not matched to a gene. As DNA, the CDR3 is TGTGCCAGCAGTGGGCCCGGGACAGCAACGGATCAGCCCCAGCATTTT. Translation gives CASSGPGTATDQPQHF.

This clonotype was observed a handful of times. A much larger clone sits a single nucleotide away, making a read error possible. The genes are TRBV27 and TRBJ2-1; the D gene is possibly TRBD2 (7 bases). V dropped 8 bases and J dropped 10 bases, with 18 bases sitting between them. The CDR3 runs 13 residues. CDR1 MNHEY and CDR2 SMNVEV come from the germline V gene (reference sequence). In DNA form, the CDR3 reads TGTGCCAGCTCGACCTGGGGGGGCTACGAGCAGTTCTTC. The encoded protein is CASSTWGGYEQFF.

V gene TRBV10-3 combines with J gene TRBJ1-5; D remains unclear. Germline CDR1 and CDR2: ENHRY and SYGVKD. The V end was cut by 0 bases, the J end by 7 bases, with 10 bases between. The CDR3 covers 14 residues. CDR3 DNA: TGTGCCATCAGTGAGTCTGGAGGGAGACAGCCCCAGCATTTT. Encoded protein: CAISESGGRQPQHF.

This clonotype was seen ten or more times. The V gene is TRBV6-2 or TRBV6-3, the J gene TRBJ2-3; 7 bases agree with TRBD1. Germline values: CDR1 MNHEY, CDR2 SVGEGT. CDR3 length: 18 residues. Germline trimming cut 2 bases from V and 2 bases from J; bases unmatched to any gene: 13. CDR3 in DNA: TGTGCCAGCAGTTACCAGAAAGAGGGGGCAGCAGCCACAGATACGCAGTATTTT. Protein: CASSYQKEGAAATDTQYF.

About this clonotype itself: A single base separates this from a much larger clone, so it may be a read error. The gene calls are TRBV7-9 and TRBJ2-4; D call uncertain. Germline loops: CDR1 SEHNR, CDR2 FQNEAQ (reference sequence). The CDR3 is 12 residues long. The CDR3 DNA reads TGTTCCAGCAGCTTAGAACAGTTTATTCAGTACTTC. Protein: CSSSLEQFIQYF.

To note about this clonotype: This may be a read error, as it is one base from a much larger clone. The CDR3 region is CRAQGQFDEQFF. The CDR3 coding sequence is TGCAGGGCCCAGGGACAGTTCGATGAGCAGTTCTTC. The chain carries TRBV20-1 and TRBJ2-1; 7 bases are a match to TRBD1. Germline V gene lookup returns CDR1 DFQATT and CDR2 SNEGSKA (reference sequence). The CDR3 sequence is 12 residues long.

On this clonotype itself: A clone one base away is much larger, so this may be a read error. This sequence joins TRBV20-1 and TRBJ2-1; D not resolved. The CDR3 is made up of 13 amino acids. Germline V gives CDR1 DFQATT, CDR2 SNEGSKA (reference sequence). Trimming removed 6 bases at V and 10 bases at J, with 19 bases between. For the CDR3, the DNA is TGCAGTGCCGAGAGGTCACCGGAGATCGAGCAGTTCTTC. It codes for CSAERSPEIEQFF.

This clonotype was seen ten or more times. The V gene is TRBV27, the J gene TRBJ1-2; D perhaps matches TRBD1 (5 bases). CDR3 length equals 15 residues. CDR1 and CDR2 (germline): MNHEY, SMNVEV (reference sequence). Trimming shortened V by 3 bases and J by 4 bases, and 15 bases separated the two germline ends. This CDR3 is CASSFVFGGIYGYTF. The CDR3 DNA is TGTGCCAGCAGTTTTGTATTTGGGGGGATCTATGGCTACACCTTC.

The V gene is TRBV20-1, the J gene TRBJ2-3, with 7 bases that match TRBD1. The CDR3 sequence is 14 residues long. Trimming took 6 bases from V and 5 from J; bases not matched to a gene: 11. Germline CDR1 and CDR2: DFQATT and SNEGSKA (reference sequence). The CDR3 sequence: CSATKQGYGDTQYF. CDR3 sequence (DNA): TGCAGTGCAACTAAACAGGGGTATGGAGATACGCAGTATTTT.